The 25 T cell receptor beta chains listed next were all sequenced from one sample in a study of blood T cell repertoires in COVID-19. The repertoire was sequenced with immunoSEQ multiplex PCR; TCRdb's copy has only in-frame clones and lacks some. The sample shows roughly 52,000 clones, 85% of them seen only once. The sequenced material came from peripheral blood. These receptor sequences come from a human donor in a cohort sampled during active COVID-19.

The chain employs TRBV6-2 or TRBV6-3 and TRBJ1-5, with 7 bases that match TRBD1. Germline loops: CDR1 MNHEY, CDR2 SVGEGT. The CDR3 loop spans 16 amino acids. With 0 bases clipped from V and 4 bases from J, the junction kept 6 bases outside the gene matches. The CDR3 DNA follows: TGTGCCAGCAGTTACTCGACAGGGATGGAAAATCAGCCCCAGCATTTT. Translated, it gives CASSYSTGMENQPQHF.

This clone was recorded a few times. This chain joins TRBV30 and TRBJ2-5; 9 bases agree with TRBD1. Germline V CDR1 and CDR2: GTSNPN, SVGIG (reference sequence). The CDR3 consists of 14 residues. V lost 5 bases and J lost 4; bases outside the gene matches: 8. CDR3 DNA: TGTGCCTGGGTGGGACAGGGTTTTCGAGAGACCCAGTACTTC. Translated: CAWVGQGFRETQYF.

The chain carries TRBV28 and TRBJ2-2; perhaps TRBD2 as D (5 bases). Germline CDR1 reads MDHEN; CDR2 reads SYDVKM. The CDR3 loop spans 15 amino acids. V was cut by 3 bases and J by 2 bases, with 10 bases left in between. This CDR3 is CASSFAGINTGELFF. The CDR3 region has the DNA TGTGCCAGCAGTTTCGCCGGGATCAACACCGGGGAGCTGTTTTTT.

The chain is built from TRBV7-2 and TRBJ1-1, with a possible D match to TRBD1 (5 bases). Germline CDR1 reads SGHTA; CDR2 reads FQGNSA. V shed 2 bases and J shed 0 bases, with 7 bases lying between them. The CDR3 spans 14 residues. DNA of the CDR3: TGTGCCAGCAGCTTAAGGGGAATGAACACTGAAGCTTTCTTT. Protein: CASSLRGMNTEAFF.

The chain's CDR3 is CASRRTALGSNQPQHF. Here the CDR3 DNA reads TGTGCCTCCCGGAGGACGGCACTGGGGAGCAATCAGCCCCAGCATTTT. The V and J genes are TRBV19 and TRBJ1-5; D is unresolved. Between the trimmed V and J ends, which lost 11 bases and 1 base, there was a span of 21 bases. CDR3 length: 16 amino acids. Germline V CDR1 and CDR2: LNHDA, SQIVND (reference sequence).

J is TRBJ1-2 and V is TRBV6-5; D is unresolved. Trimming took off 1 base at V and 0 bases at J, with 9 bases between the two ends. There are 15 residues in the CDR3. Looked up from germline, CDR1 is MNHEY and CDR2 is SVGAGI. CDR3 protein: CASSYWEDSNYGYTF. CDR3 sequence (DNA): TGTGCCAGCAGTTACTGGGAGGACTCTAACTATGGCTACACCTTC.

This sequence joins TRBV19 and TRBJ1-2, with 7 bases that match TRBD1. The CDR3 spans 15 residues. V shed 5 bases, J shed 2 bases, and the junction held 8 bases outside the gene matches. Germline loops: CDR1 LNHDA, CDR2 SQIVND (reference sequence). The CDR3 DNA reads TGTGCCAGTAGTGCGGCGGGACAGAGAAACTATGGCTACACCTTC. Its protein is CASSAAGQRNYGYTF.

The chain links TRBV7-2 to TRBJ2-1, with TRBD2 identical over 10 bases. The CDR3 totals 14 residues. The ends lost 2 bases at V and 7 bases at J; junction bases unmatched: 2. CDR1 is SGHTA, CDR2 FQGNSA, per germline. The CDR3 coding sequence is TGTGCCAGCAGCTTAAAAGCGGGAGGGAATGAGCAGTTCTTC. Residues: CASSLKAGGNEQFF.

The rearrangement joins TRBV19 to TRBJ2-3; 10 bases are shared with TRBD2. With 4 bases clipped from V and 6 bases from J, the junction kept 13 bases outside the gene matches. Per the germline V gene, CDR1 is LNHDA and CDR2 is SQIVND (reference sequence). This CDR3 contains 17 residues. CDR3 sequence: CASSRRRTSGGWDTQYF. CDR3 coding DNA: TGTGCCAGTAGTAGGAGGAGGACTAGCGGAGGGTGGGATACGCAGTATTTT.

This clone came up once. The chain links TRBV6-2 or TRBV6-3 to TRBJ1-6, with D maybe TRBD1 (5 bases). The CDR3 extends over 11 amino acids. V lost 3 bases to trimming and J lost 15 bases, with 9 bases between them. The germline V gene encodes CDR1 MNHEY and CDR2 SVGEGT. CDR3 loop: CASSYPGLLHF. Here the CDR3 DNA reads TGTGCCAGCAGTTATCCGGGACTCCTCCACTTT.

This clone was detected a few times. This chain uses TRBV7-2 with TRBJ2-7; D not certain. V dropped 1 base and J dropped 0 bases, with 7 bases sitting between them. This CDR3 spans 14 amino acids. Germline values: CDR1 SGHTA, CDR2 FQGNSA. The CDR3 region has the DNA TGTGCCAGCAGCTTAGATAGATTCTCCTACGAGCAGTACTTC. Its translation is CASSLDRFSYEQYF.

The chain combines TRBV5-1 with TRBJ2-7; 11 bases align to TRBD2. In germline, CDR1 is SGHRS, CDR2 YFSETQ. V trimming: 6 bases; J trimming: 5 bases; junction bases outside the gene matches: 13. The CDR3 consists of 16 residues. CDR3 residues: CASMVGKLAGVNEQYF. As DNA, the CDR3 is TGCGCCAGCATGGTGGGAAAACTAGCGGGAGTTAACGAGCAGTACTTC.

The rearrangement uses TRBV6-4 and TRBJ2-5; 8 bases agree with TRBD2. The CDR3 loop spans 15 amino acids. The V gene end was trimmed by 4 bases and the J gene end by 0 bases; junction bases not matched to a gene: 4. Germline CDR1 and CDR2: MRHNA and SNTAGT. CDR3 protein: CASSVRGGDQETQYF. The CDR3 DNA is TGTGCCAGCAGTGTCCGGGGGGGCGACCAAGAGACCCAGTACTTC.

The chain employs TRBV19 and TRBJ1-4, with TRBD1 as a possible D gene (5 bases). V was clipped by 6 bases and J by 1 base, with 15 bases between them. Per the germline V gene, CDR1 is LNHDA and CDR2 is SQIVND (reference sequence). This CDR3 has 16 amino acids. CDR3 protein: CASSAWTKVTNEKLFF. CDR3 bases: TGTGCCAGTAGCGCCTGGACAAAAGTAACTAATGAAAAACTGTTTTTT.

By share of the sample, this clone is medium-sized. V is TRBV9 and J is TRBJ2-1; 14 bases agree with TRBD2. CDR3 size: 20 residues. Losses at the gene ends were 0 bases for V and 9 bases for J; bases not matched to a gene: 17. Looked up from germline, CDR1 is SGDLS and CDR2 is YYNGEE. This CDR3 reads CASSVEPSAPTSGREGEQFF. The CDR3 bases are TGTGCCAGCAGCGTAGAGCCGTCTGCCCCGACTAGCGGGAGGGAAGGTGAGCAGTTCTTC.

Details on this clone: Other DNA sequences in the sample encode the same CDR3. V usage is TRBV4-3 and J usage is TRBJ1-4; TRBD1 matches at 8 bases. CDR3 length equals 16 residues. With 0 bases clipped from V and 8 bases from J, the junction kept 8 bases outside the gene matches. Germline CDR1 is LGHNA and CDR2 is YSLEER. The CDR3 reads CASSQDRTGGREKLFF. DNA for the CDR3: TGCGCCAGCAGCCAAGATCGCACAGGGGGTAGGGAAAAACTGTTTTTT.

V usage is TRBV7-6 and J usage is TRBJ2-1; TRBD1 matches 7 bases. V lost 1 base, J lost 5 bases, and 5 bases stayed unmatched. The CDR3 extends over 15 amino acids. Germline assignment: CDR1 SGHVS and CDR2 FNYEAQ. CDR3 residues: CASSLGQGGHNEQFF. As DNA, the CDR3 is TGTGCCAGCAGCTTAGGACAGGGTGGGCACAATGAGCAGTTCTTC.

This clone counts as medium-sized. The chain employs TRBV6-5 and TRBJ1-1; TRBD1 might be the D (6 bases). V lost 7 bases and J lost 4, with 19 bases in between. Germline loops: CDR1 MNHEY, CDR2 SVGAGI. The CDR3 loop spans 15 amino acids. The CDR3 DNA reads as TGTGCCAGCACCCCTGAGGGGGGGACGAGCACTGAAGCTTTCTTT. Translating gives CASTPEGGTSTEAFF.

V is TRBV29-1 and J is TRBJ2-3; 7 bases map to TRBD2. The CDR3 sequence is 15 residues long. Germline CDR1 is SQVTM and CDR2 is ANQGSEA. The V gene end was trimmed by 4 bases and the J gene end by 10 bases; junction bases not matched to a gene: 17. The DNA of the CDR3 is TGCAGCGTTGTCTTACGGGAGGTGACTGGAGGGGCGCAGTATTTT. Translated: CSVVLREVTGGAQYF.

The chain combines TRBV24-1 with TRBJ2-1; TRBD2 agrees at 8 bases. The CDR3 is 19 residues long. The V and J ends lost 1 base and 1 base, in that order; junction bases with no gene match: 11. Germline values: CDR1 KGHDR, CDR2 SFDVKD. The CDR3 nucleotides are TGTGCCACCAGTGATTTTCCCAGCTGGCGGGAGGCGTCCTACAATGAGCAGTTCTTC. Protein sequence: CATSDFPSWREASYNEQFF.

This chain connects TRBV7-2 to TRBJ2-3; 13 nucleotides match TRBD2. The CDR3 consists of 18 residues. After removal of 4 bases from V and 4 bases from J, the junction contained 11 bases not matched to a gene. CDR1 SGHTA and CDR2 FQGNSA come from the germline V gene. CDR3: CASSSEGLAGNVADTQYF. The DNA of the CDR3 is TGTGCCAGCAGCTCCGAGGGACTAGCGGGAAATGTCGCAGATACGCAGTATTTT.

J is TRBJ2-7 and V is TRBV4-2; 8 bases fit TRBD2. The CDR3 length is 16 residues. The V gene's germline CDR1 is LGHNA and CDR2 YNFKEQ. The junction had 12 bases not matched to a gene; V was cut back by 5 bases and J by 3 bases. Here the CDR3 DNA reads TGTGCCAGCAGCGTATTAAGCGGGAGTTTAAGCTACGAGCAGTACTTC. Its protein is CASSVLSGSLSYEQYF.

V is TRBV5-1 and J is TRBJ1-6, with D perhaps matching TRBD1 (5 bases). Germline V gene data show CDR1 as SGHRS and CDR2 as YFSETQ. This CDR3 is 14 amino acids long. V lost 0 bases, J lost 10 bases, and 11 bases lay in between. CDR3 protein: CASSLDAGKSPLHF. CDR3 DNA: TGCGCCAGCAGCTTGGATGCAGGGAAATCACCCCTCCACTTT.

The chain uses TRBV19 and TRBJ1-5; 8 bases agree with TRBD1. The length of the CDR3 is 15 residues. The V segment lost 1 base and the J segment 6 bases; nucleotides outside the gene matches: 5. The germline V gene has CDR1 LNHDA and CDR2 SQIVND (reference sequence). The CDR3 nucleotides read TGTGCCAGTAGTATAGGGCAGGGGGCTACTCAGCCCCAGCATTTT. It yields the protein CASSIGQGATQPQHF.

The chain is built from TRBV2 and TRBJ2-7, with TRBD1 matching 9 bases. This CDR3 region has 13 residues. Losses at the gene ends were 3 bases for V and 6 bases for J; bases not matched to a gene: 3. Germline assignment: CDR1 SNHLY and CDR2 FYNNEI. DNA of the CDR3: TGTGCCAGCAGTGATACAGGGGGCGGCGAGCAGTACTTC. This translates into CASSDTGGGEQYF.